This TCR beta chain was found in a study of T cells in Graves' hyperthyroidism and ophthalmopathy. Researchers took RNA transcripts and amplified the TCR beta CDR3 regions from them. The TCR CDR3 first-round RT-PCR relied on the HTBI primer set. TCRdb recomputed calls from the multiplex PCR reads with MiXCR, one row per CDR3 protein. The data show some 510,000 distinct CDR3 sequences, less than 25% seen once. This TCR was sampled from a man aged 18 to 29 with Graves' hyperthyroidism. The sequenced sample consisted of blood.

CDR3 DNA sequence: TGTGCCAGCAGTTTCCTCGGGCTCCTCAATCAGCCCCAGCATTTT. Its translation: CASSFLGLLNQPQHF. V gene TRBV12-3 or TRBV12-4 combines with J gene TRBJ1-5, with no clear D. CDR3 size: 15 residues. Trimming stripped 3 bases from V and 3 bases from J, with 12 bases between.